A selection of T cell receptor beta chains follows, all from one sample in a study of T cells in Graves' hyperthyroidism and ophthalmopathy. TCRdb analysed the multiplex PCR reads with MiXCR anew, one entry per CDR3 protein. The repertoire consists of around 720,000 distinct CDR3 sequences, with just over 35% occurring once and the leading ten covering around a third. The sample comprised blood. The receptors derive from a woman between 40 and 50 years old with Graves' hyperthyroidism. Each CDR3 is given with its conserved first and last residue. A D gene is named only where the DNA matches it firmly. For some rows the clone size is stated as once, few or many, or as a class when expanded; others skip it.

J gene | clone size | D gene | V gene | CDR3 protein | CDR3 DNA
TRBJ2-3 | NA | NA | TRBV20-1 | CSATGTPGRTDTQYF | TGCAGTGCGACGGGGACCCCTGGGAGGACAGATACGCAGTATTTT
TRBJ1-1 | many | NA | TRBV12-3/TRBV12-4 | CASSLAQGEAFF | TGTGCCAGCAGTTTAGCACAGGGCGAAGCTTTCTTT
TRBJ2-7 | NA | NA | TRBV5-1 | CASRPDQGLYEQYF | TGCGCCAGCAGGCCGGACCAGGGCCTCTACGAGCAGTACTTC
TRBJ1-2 | NA | NA | TRBV15 | CATSKRGGYTF | TGTGCCACCAGCAAGAGGGGGGGCTACACCTTC
TRBJ1-5 | few | NA | TRBV6-2/TRBV6-3 | CASSHDTPQHF | TGTGCCAGCAGTCATGATACGCCCCAGCATTTT
TRBJ2-7 | NA | NA | TRBV5-6 | CASSFRQETYEQYF | TGTGCCAGCAGCTTTAGACAGGAGACCTACGAGCAGTACTTC
TRBJ2-3 | few | TRBD1 | TRBV5-5 | CASSSQGAETDTQYF | TGTGCCAGCAGCTCGCAGGGGGCGGAGACAGATACGCAGTATTTT
TRBJ1-2 | few | NA | TRBV12-5 | CASGLGGSDYGYTF | TGTGCTAGTGGTTTGGGAGGTTCTGACTATGGCTACACCTTC
TRBJ1-4 | few | TRBD1 | TRBV20-1 | CSASSRGEATNEKLFF | TGCAGTGCTAGTAGCAGGGGGGAGGCGACTAATGAAAAACTGTTTTTT
TRBJ2-2 | many | NA | TRBV5-1 | CASSFPTGELFF | TGTGCTAGCAGCTTCCCAACCGGGGAGCTGTTTTTT
TRBJ1-3 | many | NA | TRBV29-1 | CSVRADGNTIYF | TGCAGCGTTCGGGCTGATGGAAACACCATATATTTT
TRBJ2-7 | few | TRBD2 | TRBV7-2 | CASSQDLAGVYEQYF | TGTGCCAGCAGCCAAGATCTAGCGGGGGTTTACGAGCAGTACTTC
TRBJ2-5 | many | TRBD1 | TRBV20-1 | CSASKRRTGEKETQYF | TGCAGTGCTTCAAAGAGGAGGACAGGGGAAAAAGAGACCCAGTACTTC
TRBJ1-2 | once | TRBD1 | TRBV29-1 | CSAGTGGDGYTF | TGCAGCGCAGGGACAGGGGGCGATGGCTACACCTTC
TRBJ1-3 | NA | NA | TRBV13 | CASSWGFYGNTIYF | TGTGCCAGCAGCTGGGGGTTTTATGGAAACACCATATATTTT
TRBJ2-7 | NA | TRBD1 | TRBV6-6 | CASSRGQGASREQYF | TGTGCCAGCAGTCGAGGACAGGGGGCTAGTAGGGAGCAGTACTTC
TRBJ2-5 | NA | NA | TRBV12-3/TRBV12-4 | CASSWQLGETQYF | TGTGCCAGCAGTTGGCAGCTTGGGGAGACCCAGTACTTC
TRBJ1-1 | NA | NA | TRBV28 | CASSLEYGNEAFF | TGTGCCAGCAGTTTAGAGTATGGGAATGAAGCTTTCTTT
TRBJ2-1 | NA | NA | TRBV7-2 | CASSLALGREQFF | TGTGCCAGCAGCTTAGCGCTGGGGAGGGAGCAGTTCTTC
TRBJ2-5 | NA | TRBD2 | TRBV20-1 | CSLGLAGKETQYF | TGCAGCCTCGGACTAGCGGGGAAAGAGACCCAGTACTTC
TRBJ2-7 | many | NA | TRBV7-8 | CASSLSGQTTYEQYF | TGTGCCAGCAGCTTGTCCGGACAGACTACCTACGAGCAGTACTTC
TRBJ2-7 | many | NA | TRBV10-3 | CAISGTNEQYF | TGTGCCATCAGTGGGACCAACGAGCAGTACTTC
TRBJ1-5 | many | NA | TRBV29-1 | CSVLWGNQPQHF | TGCAGCGTTTTGTGGGGCAATCAGCCCCAGCATTTT